This T cell receptor beta chain was sequenced during a study of T cell responses to AZD1222 COVID-19 vaccine. Study findings and constraints: CD4 TCRs associated with vaccination spanned spike, dominating at 160-218 and 743-854. Most donors were white British and more were female, and clonal diversity was possibly underestimated.

As regards this clone: Antigen unknown.

Clones were read by immunoSEQ multiplex PCR, and TCRdb kept only the in-frame ones, dropping some. The table includes 140,000 or so clones, roughly 89% detected once. The germline V gene encodes CDR1 SGHRS and CDR2 YFSETQ. The CDR3 extends over 12 amino acids. The ends were cut back, 4 bases at V and 6 bases at J, with 11 bases in the middle. The receptor comes from an adult who received the MenACWY meningococcal vaccine as a control. J is TRBJ2-7 and V is TRBV5-1; perhaps TRBD1 as D (5 bases). Sequenced material: peripheral blood, taken 28 days after the second dose of the MenACWY control vaccine. In DNA, the CDR3 is TGCGCCAGCAGCGCCACAGGTCTCGAGCAGTACTTC. Amino acids: CASSATGLEQYF. Supplemented by reference TRBV5-1 and TRBJ2-7, the full variable domain reads KAGVTQTPRYLIKTRGQQVTLSCSPISGHRSVSWYQQTPGQGLQFLFEYFSETQRNKGNFPGRFSGRQFSNSRSEMNVSTLELGDSALYLCASSATGLEQYFGPGTRLTVT.